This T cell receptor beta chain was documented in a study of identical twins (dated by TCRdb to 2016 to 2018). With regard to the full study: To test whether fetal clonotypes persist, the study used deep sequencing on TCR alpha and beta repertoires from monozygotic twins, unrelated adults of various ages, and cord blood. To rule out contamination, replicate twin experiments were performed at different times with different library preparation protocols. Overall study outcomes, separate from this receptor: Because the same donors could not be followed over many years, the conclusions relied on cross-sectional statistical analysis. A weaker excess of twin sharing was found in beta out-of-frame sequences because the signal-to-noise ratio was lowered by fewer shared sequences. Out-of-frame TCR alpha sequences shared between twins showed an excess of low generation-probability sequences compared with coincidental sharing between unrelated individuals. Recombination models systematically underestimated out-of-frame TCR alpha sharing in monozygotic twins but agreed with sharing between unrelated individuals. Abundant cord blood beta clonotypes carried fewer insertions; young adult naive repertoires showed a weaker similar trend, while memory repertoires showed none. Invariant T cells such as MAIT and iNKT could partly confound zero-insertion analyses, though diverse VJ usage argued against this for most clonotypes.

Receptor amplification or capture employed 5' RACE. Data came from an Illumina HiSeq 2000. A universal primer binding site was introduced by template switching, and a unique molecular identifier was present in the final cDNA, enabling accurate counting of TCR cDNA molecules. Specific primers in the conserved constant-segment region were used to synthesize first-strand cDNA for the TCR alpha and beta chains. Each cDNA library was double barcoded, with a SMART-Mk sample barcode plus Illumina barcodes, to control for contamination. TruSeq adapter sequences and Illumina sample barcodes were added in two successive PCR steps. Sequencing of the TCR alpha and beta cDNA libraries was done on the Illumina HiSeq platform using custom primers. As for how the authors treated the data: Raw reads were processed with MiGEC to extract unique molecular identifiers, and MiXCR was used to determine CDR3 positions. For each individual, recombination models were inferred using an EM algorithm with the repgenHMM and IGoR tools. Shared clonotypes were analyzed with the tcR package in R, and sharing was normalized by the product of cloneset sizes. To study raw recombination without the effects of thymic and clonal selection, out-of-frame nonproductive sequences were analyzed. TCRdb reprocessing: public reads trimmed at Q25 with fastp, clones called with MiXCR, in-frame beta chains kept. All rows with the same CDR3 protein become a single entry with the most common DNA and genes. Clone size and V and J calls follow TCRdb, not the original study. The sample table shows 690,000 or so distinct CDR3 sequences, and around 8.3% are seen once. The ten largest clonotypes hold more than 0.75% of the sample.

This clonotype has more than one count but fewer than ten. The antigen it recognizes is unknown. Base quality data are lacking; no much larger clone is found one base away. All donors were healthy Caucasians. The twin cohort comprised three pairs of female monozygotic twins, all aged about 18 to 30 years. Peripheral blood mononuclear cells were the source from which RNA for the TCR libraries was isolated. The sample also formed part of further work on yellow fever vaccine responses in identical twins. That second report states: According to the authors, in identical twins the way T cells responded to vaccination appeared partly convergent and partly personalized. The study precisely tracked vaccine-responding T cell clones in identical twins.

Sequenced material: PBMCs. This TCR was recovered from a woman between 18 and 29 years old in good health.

The DNA reads as follows: TGTGCCAGCAGTTTGAATAGTCCCACCGGGGAGCTGTTTTTT. The resulting protein is CASSLNSPTGELFF. This chain is built from TRBV28 and TRBJ2-2; confidence is insufficient to name the D gene. CDR1 and CDR2 are drawn from the germline V gene: MDHEN, SYDVKM. The CDR3 sequence holds 14 residues, the cysteine and phenylalanine included. Just the 42-base CDR3 DNA is kept, in frame starting at base 1. The V and J ends are trimmed by 3 bases and 4 bases, leaving 9 bases between them. The full variable domain, completed from the reference TRBV28 and TRBJ2-2 proteins outside the CDR3, reads DVKVTQSSRYLVKRTGEKVFLECVQDMDHENMFWYRQDPGLGLRLIYFSYDVKMKEKGDIPEGYSVSREKKERFSLILESASTNQTSMYLCASSLNSPTGELFFGEGSRLTVL.